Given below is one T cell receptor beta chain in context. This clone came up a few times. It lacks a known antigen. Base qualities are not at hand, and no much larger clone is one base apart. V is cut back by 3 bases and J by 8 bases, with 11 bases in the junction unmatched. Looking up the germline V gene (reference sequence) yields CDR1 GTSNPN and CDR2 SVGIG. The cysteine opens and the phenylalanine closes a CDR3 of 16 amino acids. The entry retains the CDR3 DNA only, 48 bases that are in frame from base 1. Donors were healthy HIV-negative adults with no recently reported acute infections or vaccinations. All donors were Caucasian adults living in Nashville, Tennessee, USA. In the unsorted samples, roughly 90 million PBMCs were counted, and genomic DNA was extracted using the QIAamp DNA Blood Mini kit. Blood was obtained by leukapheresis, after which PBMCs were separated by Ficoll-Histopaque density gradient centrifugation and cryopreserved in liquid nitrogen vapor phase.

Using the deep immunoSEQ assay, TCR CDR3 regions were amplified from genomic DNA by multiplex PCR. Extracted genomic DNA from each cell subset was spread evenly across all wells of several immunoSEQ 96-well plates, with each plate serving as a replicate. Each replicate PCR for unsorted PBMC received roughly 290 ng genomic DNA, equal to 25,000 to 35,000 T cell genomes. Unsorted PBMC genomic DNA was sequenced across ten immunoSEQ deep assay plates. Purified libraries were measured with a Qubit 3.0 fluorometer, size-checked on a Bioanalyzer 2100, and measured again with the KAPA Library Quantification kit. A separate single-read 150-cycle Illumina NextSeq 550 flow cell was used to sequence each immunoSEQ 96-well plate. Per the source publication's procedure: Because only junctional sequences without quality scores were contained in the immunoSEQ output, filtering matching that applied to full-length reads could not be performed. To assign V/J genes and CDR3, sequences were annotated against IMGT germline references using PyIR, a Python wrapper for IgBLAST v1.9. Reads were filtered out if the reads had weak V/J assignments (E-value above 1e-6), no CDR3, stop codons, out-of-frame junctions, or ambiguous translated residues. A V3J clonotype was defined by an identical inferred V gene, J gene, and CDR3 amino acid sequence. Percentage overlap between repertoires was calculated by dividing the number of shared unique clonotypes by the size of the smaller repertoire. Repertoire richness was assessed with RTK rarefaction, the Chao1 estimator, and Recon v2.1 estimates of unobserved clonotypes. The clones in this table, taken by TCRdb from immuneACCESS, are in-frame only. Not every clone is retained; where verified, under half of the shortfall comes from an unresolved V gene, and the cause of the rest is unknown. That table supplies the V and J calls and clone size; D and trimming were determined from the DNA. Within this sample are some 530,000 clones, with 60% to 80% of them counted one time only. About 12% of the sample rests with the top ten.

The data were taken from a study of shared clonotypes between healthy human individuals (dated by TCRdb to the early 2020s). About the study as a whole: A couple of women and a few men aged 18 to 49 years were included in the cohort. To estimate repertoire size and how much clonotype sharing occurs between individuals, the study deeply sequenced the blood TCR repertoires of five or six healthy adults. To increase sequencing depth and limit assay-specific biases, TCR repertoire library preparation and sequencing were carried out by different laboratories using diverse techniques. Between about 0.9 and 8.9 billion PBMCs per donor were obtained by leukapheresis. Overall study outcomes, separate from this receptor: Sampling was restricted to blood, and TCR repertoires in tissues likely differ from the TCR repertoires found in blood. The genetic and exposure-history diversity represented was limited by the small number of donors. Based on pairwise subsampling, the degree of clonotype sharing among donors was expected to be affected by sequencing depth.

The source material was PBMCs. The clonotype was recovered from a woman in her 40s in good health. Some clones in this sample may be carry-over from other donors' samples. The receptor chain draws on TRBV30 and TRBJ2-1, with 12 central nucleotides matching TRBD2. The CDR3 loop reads CAWRDLRTSGIHEQFF. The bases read TGTGCCTGGAGGGACCTTCGGACTAGCGGGATCCATGAGCAGTTCTTC.